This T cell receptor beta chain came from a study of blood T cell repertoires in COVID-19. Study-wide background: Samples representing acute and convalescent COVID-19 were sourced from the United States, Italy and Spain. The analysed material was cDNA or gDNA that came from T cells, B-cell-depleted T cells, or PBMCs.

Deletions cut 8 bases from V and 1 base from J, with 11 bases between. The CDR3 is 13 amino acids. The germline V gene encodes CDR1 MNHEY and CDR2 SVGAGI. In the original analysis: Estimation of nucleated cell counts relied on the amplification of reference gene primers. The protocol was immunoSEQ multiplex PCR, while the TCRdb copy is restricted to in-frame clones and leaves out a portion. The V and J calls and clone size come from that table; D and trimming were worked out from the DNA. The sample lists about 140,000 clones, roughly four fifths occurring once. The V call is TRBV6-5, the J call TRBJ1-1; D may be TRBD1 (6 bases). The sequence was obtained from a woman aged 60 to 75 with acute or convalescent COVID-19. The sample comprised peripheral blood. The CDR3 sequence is CASEPGANTEAFF. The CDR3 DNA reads TGTGCCAGCGAACCAGGGGCGAACACTGAAGCTTTCTTT.